The clone carrying this TCR beta chain was seen many times. No antigen is known for it. This sample stems from a study of early T cells in non-severe SARS-CoV-2 infection. Study background: Chains were not paired, and sequencing was done on bulk RNA from unsorted whole blood.

cDNA molecules, individually, were tagged with unique molecular identifiers. TCRdb reanalysed the 5' RACE reads using MiXCR and keeps one entry per CDR3 protein. Of 15,000 to 25,000 distinct CDR3 sequences in the sample, over 4% are singletons; the top ten hold over 7%. Study-level results: Anti-spike CD8 responses were favored in VDJdb matching, and private and CD4 specificities were missed.

CDR1 is DFQATT and CDR2 is SNEGSKA in the germline V gene (reference sequence). V lost 6 bases and J lost 2; bases outside the gene matches: 0. The CDR3 is 12 amino acids. Sequencing input: whole blood. The receptor's source is an adult who was a healthcare worker with PCR-confirmed SARS-CoV-2 infection or an uninfected control (not recorded which). The V and J genes are TRBV20-1 and TRBJ2-5; TRBD2 matches 10 bases. The CDR3 here is CSATSGQETQYF. The CDR3 DNA sequence: TGCAGTGCGACTAGCGGGCAAGAGACCCAGTACTTC.